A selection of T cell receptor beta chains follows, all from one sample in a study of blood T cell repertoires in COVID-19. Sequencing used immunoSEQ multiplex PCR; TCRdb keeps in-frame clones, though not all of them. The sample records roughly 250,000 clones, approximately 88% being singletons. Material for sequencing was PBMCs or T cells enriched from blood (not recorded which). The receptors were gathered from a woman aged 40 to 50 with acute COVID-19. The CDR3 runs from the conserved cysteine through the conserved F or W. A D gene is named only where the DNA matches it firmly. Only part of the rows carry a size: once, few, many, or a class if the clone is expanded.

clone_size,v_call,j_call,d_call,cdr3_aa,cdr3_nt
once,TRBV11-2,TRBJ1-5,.,CASSSAGVNQPQHF,TGTGCCAGCAGCTCTGCAGGGGTTAATCAGCCCCAGCATTTT
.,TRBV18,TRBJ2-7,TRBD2,CASSGLAGLGLIEQYF,TGTGCCAGCTCAGGGCTAGCGGGGCTGGGGCTTATCGAGCAGTACTTC
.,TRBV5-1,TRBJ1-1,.,CASSLAGGFTEAFF,TGCGCCAGCAGCTTGGCTGGGGGGTTTACTGAAGCTTTCTTT
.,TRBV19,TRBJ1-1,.,CASSITQYSTEAFF,TGTGCCAGTAGTATCACCCAGTATTCCACTGAAGCTTTCTTT
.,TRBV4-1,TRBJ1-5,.,CASSQDWGTNQPQHF,TGCGCCAGCAGCCAAGATTGGGGGACTAATCAGCCCCAGCATTTT
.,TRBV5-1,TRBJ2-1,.,CASSLSLATIEQFF,TGCGCCAGCAGCTTAAGCCTAGCTACCATTGAGCAGTTCTTC
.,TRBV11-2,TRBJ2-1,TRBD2,CASSLVRTAGTSGSNEQFF,TGTGCCAGCAGCTTAGTGCGGACAGCCGGGACTAGCGGGTCGAATGAGCAGTTCTTC
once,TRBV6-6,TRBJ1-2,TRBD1,CASSYSDRGRSGYTF,TGTGCCAGCAGTTACTCGGACAGGGGGCGAAGTGGCTACACCTTC
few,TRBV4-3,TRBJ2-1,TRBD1,CASSQAGQDEQFF,TGCGCCAGCAGCCAAGCGGGACAGGATGAGCAGTTCTTC
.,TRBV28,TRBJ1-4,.,CASSLGGANEKLFF,TGTGCCAGCAGTTTAGGGGGGGCTAATGAAAAACTGTTTTTT
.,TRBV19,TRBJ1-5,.,CASSMGGLQGIRQPQHF,TGTGCCAGTAGTATGGGGGGTTTGCAGGGAATACGTCAGCCCCAGCATTTT
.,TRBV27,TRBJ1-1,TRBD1,CASRTGGDTEAFF,TGTGCCAGCAGGACAGGGGGGGACACTGAAGCTTTCTTT
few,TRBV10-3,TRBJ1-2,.,CAGFGESFYGYTF,TGTGCCGGCTTCGGGGAATCCTTCTATGGCTACACCTTC
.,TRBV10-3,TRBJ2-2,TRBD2,CAISGTKNTGELFF,TGTGCCATCAGCGGGACTAAAAACACCGGGGAGCTGTTTTTT
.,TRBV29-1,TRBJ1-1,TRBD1,CSVDRATEAFF,TGCAGCGTGGACAGGGCAACTGAAGCTTTCTTT
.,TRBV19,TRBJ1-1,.,CARSSAGITEAFF,TGTGCCAGATCCTCCGCAGGGATCACTGAAGCTTTCTTT
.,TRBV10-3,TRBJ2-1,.,CAIRPPQTSYNEQFF,TGTGCCATCAGACCACCTCAGACTAGCTACAATGAGCAGTTCTTC
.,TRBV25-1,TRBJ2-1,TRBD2,CASSEYGTSGRGHEQFF,TGTGCCAGCAGTGAATATGGGACTAGCGGGAGAGGCCATGAGCAGTTCTTC
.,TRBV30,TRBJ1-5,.,CAWSVQTASNQPQHF,TGTGCCTGGAGTGTACAGACAGCTAGCAATCAGCCCCAGCATTTT
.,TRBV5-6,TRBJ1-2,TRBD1,CASSPEGTGVNYGYTF,TGTGCCAGCAGCCCAGAGGGGACAGGGGTTAACTATGGCTACACCTTC
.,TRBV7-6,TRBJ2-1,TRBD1,CASSRTGGWSDEQFF,TGTGCCAGCAGCCGTACAGGGGGCTGGTCGGATGAGCAGTTCTTC
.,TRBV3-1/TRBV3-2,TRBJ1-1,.,CASSLTGSDTEAFF,TGTGCCAGCAGCCTTACAGGGTCGGACACTGAAGCTTTCTTT
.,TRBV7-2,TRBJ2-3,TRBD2,CASRQARGRATDTQYF,TGTGCCAGCAGGCAAGCCCGCGGGAGGGCCACAGATACGCAGTATTTT
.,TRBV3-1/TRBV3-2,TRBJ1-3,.,CASSQDHRVTGNTIYF,TGTGCCAGCAGCCAAGATCACAGGGTGACTGGAAACACCATATATTTT
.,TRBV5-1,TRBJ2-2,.,CASSLPGGMNTGELFF,TGCGCCAGCAGCTTGCCTGGGGGGATGAACACCGGGGAGCTGTTTTTT
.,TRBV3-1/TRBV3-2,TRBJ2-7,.,CASSPTSPLGGNQDYEQYF,TGTGCCAGCAGCCCAACCAGTCCCCTAGGCGGGAATCAGGACTACGAGCAGTACTTC
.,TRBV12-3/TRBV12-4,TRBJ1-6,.,CASSLKVRSPLHF,TGTGCCAGCAGTTTAAAAGTGAGGTCACCCCTCCACTTT
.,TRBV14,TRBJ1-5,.,CASSQAEGYQPQHF,TGTGCCAGCAGCCAAGCGGAGGGGTATCAGCCCCAGCATTTT
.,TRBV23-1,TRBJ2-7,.,CASPSRQLLKPYEQYF,TGCGCCAGCCCCTCTAGACAGCTCCTAAAACCCTACGAGCAGTACTTC
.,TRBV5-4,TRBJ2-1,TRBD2,CASSRETSGGSYNEQFF,TGTGCCAGCAGCCGGGAGACTAGCGGGGGCTCCTACAATGAGCAGTTCTTC
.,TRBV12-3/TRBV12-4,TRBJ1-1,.,CASSFGGYTEAFF,TGTGCCAGCAGTTTTGGGGGCTACACTGAAGCTTTCTTT
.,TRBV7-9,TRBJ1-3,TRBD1,CASRQTGTGRFSGNTIYF,TGTGCCAGCAGACAAACCGGGACAGGCCGTTTCTCTGGAAACACCATATATTTT
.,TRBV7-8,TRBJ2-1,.,CASSLGQVYGEQFF,TGTGCCAGCAGCTTAGGACAGGTTTACGGTGAGCAGTTCTTC
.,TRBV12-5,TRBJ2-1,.,CASGSLPDRNQEQFF,TGTGCTAGTGGTTCCCTCCCCGACAGGAATCAAGAGCAGTTCTTC
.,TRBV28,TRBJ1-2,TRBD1,CASSVDRRGYGYTF,TGTGCCAGCAGTGTGGACAGGAGAGGGTATGGCTACACCTTC
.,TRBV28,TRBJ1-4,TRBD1,CASSFQGDASRGEKLFF,TGTGCCAGCAGTTTTCAGGGGGACGCATCGCGGGGTGAAAAACTGTTTTTT
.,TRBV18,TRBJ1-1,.,CASSPSRGGGNTEAFF,TGTGCCAGCTCACCCTCGCGAGGGGGGGGGAACACTGAAGCTTTCTTT
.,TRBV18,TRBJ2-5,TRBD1,CASSPPATGLTSQETQYF,TGTGCCAGCTCACCACCCGCGACAGGGTTGACTTCACAGGAGACCCAGTACTTC
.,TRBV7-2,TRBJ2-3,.,CASSRTYRESDTQYF,TGTGCCAGCAGCCGGACTTACCGGGAGTCAGATACGCAGTATTTT
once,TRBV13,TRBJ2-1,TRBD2,CASSLDAGVEDEQFF,TGTGCCAGCAGCTTAGACGCGGGAGTGGAAGATGAGCAGTTCTTC
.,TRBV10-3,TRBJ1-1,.,CAISELAANTEAFF,TGTGCCATCAGTGAGTTAGCGGCCAACACTGAAGCTTTCTTT
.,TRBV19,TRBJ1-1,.,CASSILSRVSSEAFF,TGTGCCAGTAGTATCTTGAGCAGGGTAAGTTCTGAAGCTTTCTTT
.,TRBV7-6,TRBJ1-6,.,CASSFSNSPLHF,TGTGCCAGCAGCTTCAGTAATTCACCCCTCCACTTT
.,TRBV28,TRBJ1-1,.,CATNNGGYTEAFF,TGTGCCACCAACAATGGGGGGTACACTGAAGCTTTCTTT
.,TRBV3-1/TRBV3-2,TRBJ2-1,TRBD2,CASSRLAGGYNEQFF,TGTGCCAGCAGCCGACTAGCGGGAGGATACAATGAGCAGTTCTTC